The sequence of this T cell receptor (beta chain) was determined in a study of cytomegalovirus exposure and HLA in healthy donors. Germline trimming cut 4 bases from V and 7 bases from J; bases unmatched to any gene: 6. The CDR3 spans 13 residues. Germline CDR1 reads LGHNA; CDR2 reads YSLEER. PCR used 60 Vbeta primers and 13 Jbeta primers. Generated by immunoSEQ multiplex PCR, the TCRdb table keeps only in-frame clones and is missing some. Of 80,000 to 100,000 clones listed, under 75% are singletons. The rearrangement joins TRBV4-3 to TRBJ1-2; 7 bases align to TRBD1. The TCR was taken from a female donor in good health and CMV-seronegative. The sample consisted of PBMCs. For the CDR3, the DNA is TGCGCCAGCAGCCGTGGGTCAGGGGGTGGCTACACCTTC. Amino acids: CASSRGSGGGYTF.